This T cell receptor (beta chain) appears in the sequencing data of a study of blood T cell repertoires in COVID-19. Across the whole study: Samples of COVID-19 (acute and convalescent) were obtained from the United States, Italy and Spain.

Generated by immunoSEQ multiplex PCR, the TCRdb table keeps only in-frame clones and is missing some. The sample gives 400,000 or so clones, approximately 86% of which show up once; over 2.5% is in the top ten. The receptor comes from a human donor in a cohort sampled during active COVID-19. The material sequenced was peripheral blood.

This chain's CDR3 is CASSPPRALAGRTYEQYF. The CDR3 nucleotides read TGTGCCAGCAGCCCCCCGAGGGCGCTAGCGGGTCGTACCTACGAGCAGTACTTC. The chain uses TRBV7-9 and TRBJ2-7, with TRBD2 matching over 8 bases. CDR3 length: 18 residues. The germline CDR1 and CDR2 sequences are SEHNR and FQNEAQ (reference sequence). With V trimmed by 5 bases and J by 2 bases, 17 bases remained unmatched.